This TCR beta chain was sequenced in a study of vaccination and CD4 T cells after COVID-19. Turning to the study itself: Convalescent individuals numbered four females and six males, two being Hispanic. A median of approximately 72 days (range 14 to 241) separated dose two from the taking of post-vaccine samples.

Treatment noted: approximately nine-day PBMC culture with coronavirus spike peptide pools or control peptides (ViraFEST assay). ViraFEST used peptide pools to expand antigen-specific T cells, then sequenced TCRs. The junction had 11 bases not matched to a gene; V was cut back by 5 bases and J by 5 bases. The CDR3 spans 16 residues. From germline, CDR1 is SGHAT and CDR2 FQNNGV. A remark on this clonotype: Its antigen is still unknown.

Researchers used the Oncomine TCR Beta short-read assay to sequence DNA from cultured CD4+ T cells. MiXCR was run by TCRdb on the PCR reads, yielding one entry per CDR3 protein. The profile shows 10,000 to 15,000 distinct CDR3 sequences, around 76% of them singletons. This chain joins TRBV11-2 and TRBJ2-2, with TRBD1 matching 7 bases. The TCR was taken from a human donor who received a COVID-19 vaccine. The sample consisted of CD4+ T cells from blood, cultured in vitro, taken after SARS-CoV-2 vaccination. The DNA for the CDR3 is TGTGCCAGCAGCGCCCGACCCCCACAGGGGACCGGGGAGCTGTTTTTT. Amino acid sequence: CASSARPPQGTGELFF.